This T cell receptor (beta chain) originates from a study of beta chain features in type 1 diabetes. Study outcomes and limitations: Among type 1 diabetes patients, VDJ junctions had fewer insertions and more deletions.

This clone was seen a handful of times. Its target is unknown. Trimming shortened V by 3 bases and J by 3 bases, and 15 bases separated the two germline ends. The CDR3 has 16 amino acids. CDR1 and CDR2 (germline): MGHDK, SYGVNS. What was sequenced were expressed TCRB transcripts, since all of the isolated RNA had been reverse transcribed. Clones were read by immunoSEQ multiplex PCR, and TCRdb kept only the in-frame ones, dropping some. In the table there are 310,000 or so clones, about 10% of which are singletons. The chain employs TRBV25-1 and TRBJ1-3; a weak D match, TRBD1 (6 bases). Sequencing input: naive CD4+ T cells from blood. This clonotype was sampled from a woman under 40 in good health. The CDR3 here is CASSDTTGRVGNTIYF. CDR3 in DNA: TGTGCCAGCAGTGACACGACAGGTCGTGTTGGAAACACCATATATTTT.